The next 25 T cell receptor beta chains were all read from a single sample in a study of blood T cell repertoires in COVID-19. Sequencing was performed with immunoSEQ multiplex PCR; in TCRdb, only in-frame clones are kept and a portion is missing. The sample shows 200,000 to 250,000 clones, 84% of them seen only once. Sequenced input: peripheral blood. These receptors were taken from a man in his forties or fifties with acute or convalescent COVID-19.

The V gene is TRBV5-5, the J gene TRBJ2-2; 10 positions agree with TRBD1. CDR1 and CDR2 from the germline V gene are SGHKS and YYEKEE (reference sequence). The length of the CDR3 is 15 residues. Trimming took 5 bases from V and 5 from J; bases not matched to a gene: 6. For the CDR3, the DNA is TGTGCCAGCAGGACTGACAGGGGGCGAACCGGGGAGCTGTTTTTT. It translates to CASRTDRGRTGELFF.

CDR3 loop: CASLTRLAESYNEQFF. The CDR3 DNA reads as TGTGCCAGCCTCACCCGACTAGCGGAGTCCTACAATGAGCAGTTCTTC. The V and J genes are TRBV2 and TRBJ2-1; 9 bases are shared with TRBD2. The CDR3 consists of 16 residues. Trimming at V came to 8 bases and at J to 1 base, leaving 9 bases not matched to a gene. Germline loops: CDR1 SNHLY, CDR2 FYNNEI.

V gene TRBV4-2 combines with J gene TRBJ1-1; 10 bases align to TRBD1. This CDR3 has 16 amino acids. Germline lookup yields CDR1 LGHNA and CDR2 YNFKEQ. V trimming: 3 bases; J trimming: 5 bases; junction bases outside the gene matches: 9. CDR3 in amino acids: CASSQPLRTGGTEAFF. CDR3 sequence (DNA): TGTGCCAGCAGCCAGCCCCTTAGGACAGGGGGAACTGAAGCTTTCTTT.

The chain joins TRBV3-1 (or the pseudogene TRBV3-2) to TRBJ1-6; TRBD1 agrees at 8 bases. The CDR3 extends over 17 amino acids. In germline, CDR1 is LGHDT, CDR2 YNNKEL (reference sequence). Trimming removed 4 bases from V and 0 bases from J; junction bases left unmatched: 5. The CDR3: CASSRRDRSSYNSPLHF. The CDR3 DNA is TGTGCCAGCAGCCGCCGGGACAGGAGCTCCTATAATTCACCCCTCCACTTT.

This sequence joins TRBV5-1 and TRBJ2-7; perhaps TRBD2 as D (5 bases). In germline, CDR1 is SGHRS, CDR2 YFSETQ. Between the trimmed V and J ends, which lost 3 bases and 6 bases, there was a span of 22 bases. The CDR3 covers 16 residues. Here the CDR3 DNA reads TGCGCCAGCAGCTCTCTTCCGGGAATAGGAGCGCGCGAGCAGTACTTC. This codes for CASSSLPGIGAREQYF.

The V gene is TRBV9, the J gene TRBJ2-1; 8 bases are a match to TRBD2. The ends lost 3 bases at V and 1 base at J; junction bases unmatched: 12. The germline CDR1 and CDR2 sequences are SGDLS and YYNGEE. This CDR3 comprises 18 residues. The CDR3 bases are TGTGCCAGCAGCGCCGGACCGGGACTAGGAGGATCCTACAATGAGCAGTTCTTC. This sequence encodes CASSAGPGLGGSYNEQFF.

The chain is built from TRBV28 and TRBJ2-6, with TRBD2 matching 9 bases. Trimming took 2 bases from V and 4 from J; bases not matched to a gene: 15. CDR3 length: 20 residues. In germline, CDR1 is MDHEN, CDR2 SYDVKM. The CDR3 sequence is CASSLRPSAGGLVGANVLTF. The CDR3 bases are TGTGCCAGCAGTTTACGCCCCTCAGCGGGAGGATTGGTCGGGGCCAACGTCCTGACTTTC.

The CDR3 region is CAWSPLGGGADTQYF. The CDR3 region has the DNA TGTGCCTGGAGCCCTCTTGGGGGAGGAGCAGATACGCAGTATTTT. This chain joins TRBV30 and TRBJ2-3; D may be TRBD2 (6 bases). The CDR3 sequence is 15 residues long. CDR1 is GTSNPN, CDR2 SVGIG, per germline (reference sequence). Trimming shortened V by 3 bases and J by 4 bases, and 17 bases separated the two germline ends.

The chain employs TRBV19 and TRBJ2-7, with 7 nucleotides matching TRBD2. Germline CDR1 and CDR2: LNHDA and SQIVND (reference sequence). The J segment lost 6 bases and the V segment lost 9 bases, leaving 5 bases of the junction unmatched. The CDR3 runs 11 residues. The CDR3 sequence is CASATSSEQYF. The CDR3 DNA reads as TGTGCCAGCGCGACTAGCTCCGAGCAGTACTTC.

The chain couples TRBV30 to TRBJ1-6, with D perhaps TRBD1 (6 bases). The germline V gene encodes CDR1 GTSNPN and CDR2 SVGIG (reference sequence). Trimming shortened V by 3 bases and J by 4 bases, and 16 bases separated the two germline ends. The CDR3 totals 16 residues. The CDR3 region has the DNA TGTGCCTGGAGCGAAGGGGGAGCTGGATATAATTCACCCCTCCACTTT. Translating gives CAWSEGGAGYNSPLHF.

The V call is TRBV6-1, the J call TRBJ1-1, with TRBD1 identical over 8 bases. Per the germline V gene, CDR1 is MNHNS and CDR2 is SASEGT. V lost 2 bases and J lost 6; bases outside the gene matches: 17. The CDR3 spans 18 residues. CDR3 sequence: CASSELLGPLQGVSEAFF. The DNA for the CDR3 is TGTGCCAGCAGTGAACTACTGGGGCCCTTACAGGGGGTCTCTGAAGCTTTCTTT.

The chain links TRBV7-3 to TRBJ2-7; D might be TRBD2 (6 bases). CDR1 is SGHTA and CDR2 is FQGTGA in the germline V gene. The CDR3 is 14 residues long. The V gene lost 5 bases and the J gene lost 1 base, with 12 bases spanning the gap. This chain's CDR3 is CASSRDGGSYEQYF. In nucleotides, the CDR3 is TGTGCCAGCAGCCGAGACGGGGGTTCCTACGAGCAGTACTTC.

V usage is TRBV29-1 and J usage is TRBJ2-7; 9 bases are a match to TRBD1. Germline CDR1 and CDR2: SQVTM and ANQGSEA. The CDR3 loop spans 14 amino acids. With V trimmed by 7 bases and J by 4 bases, 11 bases remained unmatched. CDR3 protein: CSAEGGQGWYEQYF. Written as DNA, the CDR3 is TGCAGCGCCGAGGGGGGACAGGGTTGGTACGAGCAGTACTTC.

The chain has TRBV19 and TRBJ1-4; 8 bases line up with TRBD1. CDR1 is LNHDA, CDR2 SQIVND, per germline (reference sequence). V lost 4 bases, J lost 2 bases, and 9 bases stayed unmatched. The CDR3 length is 17 residues. CDR3 bases: TGTGCCAGTAGTACTCACAGGGGGTATATTACTAATGAAAAACTGTTTTTT. Amino acid sequence: CASSTHRGYITNEKLFF.

V usage is TRBV6-5 and J usage is TRBJ2-2; 12 positions match TRBD2. CDR3 length equals 15 residues. The junction had 6 bases not matched to a gene; V was cut back by 6 bases and J by 7 bases. The germline V gene has CDR1 MNHEY and CDR2 SVGAGI. CDR3 sequence reads: CASRSSGRAVGELFF. The CDR3 nucleotides are TGTGCCAGCAGATCTAGCGGGAGGGCCGTCGGGGAGCTGTTTTTT.

The J gene is TRBJ2-7, the V gene TRBV18; D may be TRBD1 (6 bases). The CDR3 consists of 13 residues. The V end was cut by 3 bases, the J end by 6 bases, with 12 bases between. The germline V gene has CDR1 KGHSH and CDR2 LQKENI. The CDR3 loop is CASSPSTGPEQYF. The CDR3 DNA reads as TGTGCCAGCTCACCGTCGACAGGACCCGAGCAGTACTTC.

This rearrangement joins TRBV7-9 to TRBJ1-4, with TRBD1 matching 8 bases. Trimming cost V 5 bases and J 8 bases; bases outside gene matches: 7. Germline V gene data show CDR1 as SEHNR and CDR2 as FQNEAQ (reference sequence). The CDR3 has 14 residues. The CDR3 DNA sequence: TGTGCCAGCAGCACGGACAGGGTGGGAGAAAAACTGTTTTTT. The encoded protein is CASSTDRVGEKLFF.

This chain joins TRBV5-3 and TRBJ2-1, with 14 positions matching TRBD2. TRBV5-3 is an ORF; its function is uncertain. The CDR3 is 17 amino acids. V shed 4 bases, J shed 5 bases, and the junction held 8 bases outside the gene matches. The CDR3 protein is CARSEGTSGSIHNEQFF. DNA for the CDR3: TGTGCCAGAAGCGAGGGGACTAGCGGGAGTATACACAATGAGCAGTTCTTC.

The chain uses TRBV18 and TRBJ1-1; D is unresolved. With 2 bases removed from V and 4 bases from J, the gap between germline ends came to 8 bases. The germline V gene has CDR1 KGHSH and CDR2 LQKENI. CDR3 size: 13 residues. CDR3 DNA: TGTGCCAGCTCACCAACGGGGAGCACTGAAGCTTTCTTT. This codes for CASSPTGSTEAFF.

The chain has TRBV11-2 and TRBJ2-3; 9 bases align to TRBD1. V shed 1 base and J 3 bases; nucleotides not matched to a gene: 8. This CDR3 is 17 amino acids long. CDR1 SGHAT and CDR2 FQNNGV come from the germline V gene. This CDR3 is CASSLGGGGQGTDTQYF. CDR3 in DNA: TGTGCCAGCAGCTTAGGGGGAGGGGGACAGGGTACAGATACGCAGTATTTT.

The CDR3 reads CASRDRSYNSPLHF. The CDR3 DNA sequence: TGTGCCAGCCGGGACAGGTCCTATAATTCACCCCTCCACTTT. The chain joins TRBV11-1 to TRBJ1-6; 8 nucleotides align to TRBD1. The CDR3 length is 14 residues. Trimming at V came to 8 bases and at J to 1 base, leaving 1 base not matched to a gene. Germline CDR1 SGHAT, CDR2 FQDESV (reference sequence).

J is TRBJ1-6 and V is TRBV5-6; weak D call: TRBD1 (5 bases). V was clipped by 4 bases and J by 4 bases, with 15 bases between them. The CDR3 runs 16 residues. The germline gives CDR1 SGHDT, CDR2 YYEEEE. CDR3 coding DNA: TGTGCCAGCAGCCCCGCGGGGGGGATGTATAATTCACCCCTCCACTTT. Protein sequence: CASSPAGGMYNSPLHF. Drawing the rest from reference TRBV5-6 and TRBJ1-6, the complete variable domain is DAGVTQSPTHLIKTRGQQVTLRCSPKSGHDTVSWYQQALGQGPQFIFQYYEEEERQRGNFPDRFSGHQFPNYSSELNVNALLLGDSALYLCASSPAGGMYNSPLHFGNGTRLTVT.

The gene calls are TRBV27 and TRBJ2-2; D is uncertain. The germline CDR1 and CDR2 sequences are MNHEY and SMNVEV (reference sequence). V lost 5 bases to trimming and J lost 0 bases, with 10 bases between them. The CDR3 runs to 15 residues. CDR3 sequence: CASSTNRANTGELFF. For the CDR3, the DNA is TGTGCCAGCAGTACGAACCGGGCGAACACCGGGGAGCTGTTTTTT.

The chain uses TRBV5-4 and TRBJ1-6; a weak D match, TRBD1 (5 bases). The CDR3 is 13 residues long. V was pared by 4 bases and J by 8 bases, with 10 bases between. The germline V gene has CDR1 SGHNT and CDR2 YYREEE (reference sequence). The CDR3 bases are TGTGCCAGCAGCATGGGGGGGGATTCACCCCTCCACTTT. Translated, it gives CASSMGGDSPLHF.

V and J are TRBV28 and TRBJ1-5; possible D gene TRBD1, 6 bases. From germline, CDR1 is MDHEN and CDR2 SYDVKM. The V end lost 6 bases, the J end lost 0 bases, and 12 bases lay between the germline ends. There are 15 residues in the CDR3. As DNA, the CDR3 is TGTGCCAGCAGGGAGACAGGAAGTAGCAATCAGCCCCAGCATTTT. Amino acid sequence: CASRETGSSNQPQHF. Filled out from reference TRBV28 and TRBJ1-5, the complete variable domain reads DVKVTQSSRYLVKRTGEKVFLECVQDMDHENMFWYRQDPGLGLRLIYFSYDVKMKEKGDIPEGYSVSREKKERFSLILESASTNQTSMYLCASRETGSSNQPQHFGDGTRLSIL.